Shown below are 3 T cell receptor beta chains from a single sample sequenced in a study of CD8+ T cells in alopecia areata. Extraction and reverse transcription of RNA yielded cDNA as the sequencing template. TCRdb's copy holds only in-frame clones and misses some; the assay was immunoSEQ multiplex PCR. This sample has 200,000 to 300,000 clones, each found more than once. Sorting of pooled cutaneous lymph node cells was based on CD4, CD8alpha, NKG2D, NKG2ACE and other markers. Specimen: CD4+ T cells sorted from a lymph node. The source is a C3H/HeJ mouse with alopecia areata. This line is of MHC haplotype H2-k.

Note on this clone: Gene labels here are mouse ones. The observed sequence ends 4 residues before the CDR3 terminus, with the missing tail filled in from the germline J gene. Other DNA sequences in the sample encode the same CDR3. The J gene is TRBJ2-7, the V gene TRBV13-1; tentative D call: TRBD1 (7 bases). Germline assignment: CDR1 NSHNY and CDR2 SYGAGN. The CDR3 totals 15 residues. With 0 bases removed from V and 2 bases from J, the gap between germline ends came to 12 bases. The CDR3 region is CASSDARGGPYEQYF. Partial CDR3 DNA: TGTGCCAGCAGTGATGCCCGAGGGGGCCCCTAT.

To note about this clone: Genes and germline come from the mouse. The read is 4 residues too short to cover the CDR3 end, so that end is filled in from the germline J gene. The chain couples TRBV1 to TRBJ1-1, with a weak D call TRBD1 (5 bases). V lost 3 bases, J lost 4 bases, and 12 bases lay in between. The CDR3 is made up of 14 amino acids. CDR1 and CDR2 from the germline V gene are NSQYPW and LRSPGD (reference sequence). The CDR3 loop reads CTCSAPREGTEVFF. The DNA read from the CDR3 is TGCACCTGCAGTGCTCCCAGGGAAGGCACA.

Many counts were recorded for this clone. Any gene name here is a mouse gene name. The read terminates 4 residues ahead of where the CDR3 ends, so the germline J gene completes it. This rearrangement joins TRBV13-3 to TRBJ1-2, with TRBD1 matching 11 bases. Germline V gene sequence: CDR1 NNHDY, CDR2 SYVADS. The CDR3 sequence is 11 residues long. The CDR3 is CATGTGGDYTF. The CDR3 DNA, read in part, is TGTGCCACCGGGACAGGGGGC.